These T cell receptor beta chains were read from a single sample in a study of T cell changes during pregnancy in multiple sclerosis. Sequencing was performed with immunoSEQ multiplex PCR; in TCRdb, only in-frame clones are kept and a portion is missing. The data contain around 130,000 clones, roughly 95% of them singletons. Sequenced here: peripheral blood, sampled after pregnancy. These TCRs come from a female donor with multiple sclerosis, enrolled in a pregnancy study. The CDR3 runs from the conserved cysteine through the conserved F or W. D genes are given only for firm matches. Rows may omit the clone size; those that give it use once, few, many or a size class.

.,TRBJ2-5,TRBV9,.,TGTGCCAGCAGCGCTTTAGGGGGGGAGACTCAAGAGACCCAGTACTTC,CASSALGGETQETQYF
.,TRBJ1-3,TRBV10-3,.,TGTGCCATCAGTCTCTCAGGAGGCTCTGGAAACACCATATATTTT,CAISLSGGSGNTIYF
TRBD2,TRBJ2-1,TRBV27,.,TGTGCCAGCAGTTTGGGACTAGCGAACAATGAGCAGTTCTTC,CASSLGLANNEQFF
TRBD1,TRBJ2-7,TRBV7-2,once,TGTGCCAGCAGCTTCCGGGACAGGTCCCACGAGCAGTACTTC,CASSFRDRSHEQYF
.,TRBJ1-5,TRBV7-2,.,TGTGCCAGCAGCTTAGTTACAGGATATAGCAATCAGCCCCAGCATTTT,CASSLVTGYSNQPQHF
TRBD2,TRBJ2-1,TRBV19,.,TGTGCCAGTAGTAGATCCGGGACTAGCGGGAGCCTTACCTACAATGAGCAGTTCTTC,CASSRSGTSGSLTYNEQFF
TRBD2,TRBJ2-7,TRBV29-1,.,TGCAGCGTACAAGGGACTAGCGGATCCTACGAGCAGTACTTC,CSVQGTSGSYEQYF
.,TRBJ1-5,TRBV9,.,TGTGCCAGCAGCCAGGGACTGAATAGCAATCAGCCCCAGCATTTT,CASSQGLNSNQPQHF
.,TRBJ1-2,TRBV6-6,few,TGTGCCAGCAGTTACGCGGACAGTAAGCATGGCTACACCTTC,CASSYADSKHGYTF
.,TRBJ2-3,TRBV13,.,TGTGCCAGCAGCTCCAGGTCCTGGGGCGGGAAGACAGATACGCAGTATTTT,CASSSRSWGGKTDTQYF
TRBD1,TRBJ2-7,TRBV27,.,TGTGCCAGCAGCCTATTCGGGACAGGGATCTACGAGCAGTACTTC,CASSLFGTGIYEQYF
.,TRBJ1-5,TRBV19,.,TGTGCCAGTAGTATAGTTAGCGGAAACAATCAGCCCCAGCATTTT,CASSIVSGNNQPQHF
.,TRBJ2-2,TRBV6-1,.,TGTGCCATTAGGACTACCGGGGAGCTGTTTTTT,CAIRTTGELFF
TRBD1,TRBJ1-2,TRBV5-4,once,TGTGCCAGCATAATCCGACAGGGGGCAGGTTATGGCTACACCTTC,CASIIRQGAGYGYTF
.,TRBJ1-2,TRBV28,.,TGTGCCGCCAGCCCAGGAGGGGCCAACTATGGCTACACCTTC,CAASPGGANYGYTF
.,TRBJ1-5,TRBV2,.,TGTGCCAGCAACCGGGATAGCAATCAGCCCCAGCATTTT,CASNRDSNQPQHF
.,TRBJ2-1,TRBV6-5,.,TGTGCCAGCAGTTACGGCAGGGACAATGAGCAGTTCTTC,CASSYGRDNEQFF
TRBD1,TRBJ1-3,TRBV9,.,TGTGCCAGCAGCGGGACAGGCTCTGGAAACACCATATATTTT,CASSGTGSGNTIYF
.,TRBJ2-7,TRBV21-1,.,TGTGCCAGCAGCAAAGGGCCGAACGAGCAGTACTTC,CASSKGPNEQYF
.,TRBJ1-1,TRBV5-1,.,TGCGCCAGCCATCTAAGTGCCTCCGGGAACACTGAAGCTTTCTTT,CASHLSASGNTEAFF
.,TRBJ2-7,TRBV19,.,TGTGCCAGTCGACTAGATGGCTCCTACGAGCAGTACTTC,CASRLDGSYEQYF
.,TRBJ1-2,TRBV6-6,once,TGTGCCAGCAGTGTACAGGGAGATGGCTACACCTTC,CASSVQGDGYTF
.,TRBJ2-5,TRBV9,.,TGTGCCAGCAGCGTAGGGCCCGGGGGAGAGACCCAGTACTTC,CASSVGPGGETQYF
TRBD2,TRBJ2-7,TRBV2,once,TGTGCCAGCATGCCAGGACTAGCCAGCTACGAGCAGTACTTC,CASMPGLASYEQYF
.,TRBJ2-2,TRBV5-1,.,TGCGCCAGCAGCTTGGATCTAAACACCGGGGAGCTGTTTTTT,CASSLDLNTGELFF
TRBD1,TRBJ1-4,TRBV7-9,once,TGTGCCAGCAGCTCTGGAGACAGGGTTAATGAAAAACTGTTTTTT,CASSSGDRVNEKLFF
.,TRBJ2-1,TRBV18,.,TGTGCCAGCTCACCACAGGGGCGGGGGCTGGATGAGCAGTTCTTC,CASSPQGRGLDEQFF
.,TRBJ1-4,TRBV16,few,TGTGCCAGCAGCCCCGACCTAGCAACTAATGAAAAACTGTTTTTT,CASSPDLATNEKLFF
.,TRBJ1-5,TRBV28,.,TGTGCCAGCAGTTTGGGGGCAAATCAGCCCCAGCATTTT,CASSLGANQPQHF
TRBD2,TRBJ2-5,TRBV15,.,TGTGCCACCAGCGAGGGTGGCCTGAGCGGGGGGCGCGGGGAGACCCAGTACTTC,CATSEGGLSGGRGETQYF
.,TRBJ2-1,TRBV2,.,TGTGCCAGCAATGTCAGGGACACTTGGAGCTCCTACAATGAGCAGTTCTTC,CASNVRDTWSSYNEQFF
.,TRBJ2-7,TRBV19,once,TGTGCCAGTAGTCCTGATACGGGATCCTACGAGCAGTACTTC,CASSPDTGSYEQYF
.,TRBJ2-7,TRBV27,once,TGTGCCAGCAGGAGAGATACAGGCGACTCCTACGAGCAGTACTTC,CASRRDTGDSYEQYF
TRBD2,TRBJ2-3,TRBV7-9,.,TGTGCCAGCAGCTTACCAGCGGGAGGGCCGAATACGCAGTATTTT,CASSLPAGGPNTQYF
TRBD1,TRBJ1-5,TRBV6-1,.,TGTGCCAGCAGTTGGACAGGTGGAGTTGATCAGCCCCAGCATTTT,CASSWTGGVDQPQHF
.,TRBJ1-5,TRBV2,once,TGTGCCAGCACCATGGTGCCCCGGAGCAATCAGCCCCAGCATTTT,CASTMVPRSNQPQHF
.,TRBJ1-1,TRBV7-9,.,TGTGCCAGCAGCTTGGAGGTGGGTAACACTGAAGCTTTCTTT,CASSLEVGNTEAFF
.,TRBJ1-5,TRBV4-1,.,TGCGCCAGCAGCCACCCGACAGGCCAGCCCCAGCATTTT,CASSHPTGQPQHF
.,TRBJ2-7,TRBV18,.,TGTGCCAGCTCACTAACCGGGATTTCCTACGAGCAGTACTTC,CASSLTGISYEQYF
.,TRBJ1-4,TRBV6-5,.,TGTGCCAGCAGTTACCGCACTTCAACTAATGAAAAACTGTTTTTT,CASSYRTSTNEKLFF
.,TRBJ1-1,TRBV15,few,TGTGCCACCAGCAGAGCGGAGTTAGGGAACACTGAAGCTTTCTTT,CATSRAELGNTEAFF
.,TRBJ2-3,TRBV28,.,TGTGCCAGCATACGGGGTAGCCTGAAGGCAGATACGCAGTATTTT,CASIRGSLKADTQYF